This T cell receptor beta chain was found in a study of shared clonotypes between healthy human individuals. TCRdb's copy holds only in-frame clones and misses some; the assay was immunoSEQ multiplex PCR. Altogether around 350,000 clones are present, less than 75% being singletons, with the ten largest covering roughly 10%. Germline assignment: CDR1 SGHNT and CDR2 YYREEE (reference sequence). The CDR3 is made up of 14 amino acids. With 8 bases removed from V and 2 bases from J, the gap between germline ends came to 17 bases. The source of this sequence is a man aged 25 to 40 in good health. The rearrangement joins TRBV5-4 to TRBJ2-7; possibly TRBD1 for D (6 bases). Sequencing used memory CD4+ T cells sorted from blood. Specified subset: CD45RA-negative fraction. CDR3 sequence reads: CASKDRTSPYEQYF. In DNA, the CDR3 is TGTGCCAGTAAAGACAGGACTTCTCCCTACGAGCAGTACTTC.